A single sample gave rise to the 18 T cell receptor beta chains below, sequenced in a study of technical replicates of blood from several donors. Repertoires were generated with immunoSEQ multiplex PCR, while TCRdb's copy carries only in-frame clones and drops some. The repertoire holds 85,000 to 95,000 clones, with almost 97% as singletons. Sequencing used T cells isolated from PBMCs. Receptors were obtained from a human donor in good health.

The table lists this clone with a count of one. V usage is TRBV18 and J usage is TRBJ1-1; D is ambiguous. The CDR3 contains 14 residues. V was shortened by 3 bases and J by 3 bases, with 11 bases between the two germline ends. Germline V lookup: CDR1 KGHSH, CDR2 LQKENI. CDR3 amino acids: CASSPSGRYTEAFF. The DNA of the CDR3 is TGTGCCAGCTCACCCAGCGGCAGATACACTGAAGCTTTCTTT. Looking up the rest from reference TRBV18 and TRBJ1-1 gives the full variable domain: NAGVMQNPRHLVRRRGQEARLRCSPMKGHSHVYWYRQLPEEGLKFMVYLQKENIIDESGMPKERFSAEFPKEGPSILRIQQVVRGDSAAYFCASSPSGRYTEAFFGQGTRLTVV.

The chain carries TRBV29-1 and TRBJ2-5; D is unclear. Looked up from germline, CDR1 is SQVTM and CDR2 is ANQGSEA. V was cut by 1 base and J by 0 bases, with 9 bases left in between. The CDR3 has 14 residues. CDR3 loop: CSVEADGYQETQYF. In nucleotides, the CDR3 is TGCAGCGTTGAAGCCGACGGGTACCAAGAGACCCAGTACTTC.

Here the CDR3 reads CASSEQGGERYEQYF. CDR3 sequence (DNA): TGTGCCAGTAGTGAGCAAGGGGGAGAGAGATACGAGCAGTACTTC. This sequence joins TRBV19 and TRBJ2-7; TRBD1 might be the D (6 bases). Trimming shortened V by 5 bases and J by 4 bases, and 18 bases separated the two germline ends. This CDR3 comprises 15 residues. The germline V gene has CDR1 LNHDA and CDR2 SQIVND (reference sequence).

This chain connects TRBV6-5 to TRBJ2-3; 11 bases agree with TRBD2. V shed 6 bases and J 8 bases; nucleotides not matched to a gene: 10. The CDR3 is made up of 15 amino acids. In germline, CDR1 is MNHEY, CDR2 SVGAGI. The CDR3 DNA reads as TGTGCCAGCAGCCCTACTAGCGGGAGACGCGCTACGCAGTATTTT. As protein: CASSPTSGRRATQYF.

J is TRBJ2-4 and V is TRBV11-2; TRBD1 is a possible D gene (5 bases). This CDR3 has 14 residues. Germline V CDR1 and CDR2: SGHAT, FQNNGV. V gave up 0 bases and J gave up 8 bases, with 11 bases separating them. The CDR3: CASSLDRAADIQYF. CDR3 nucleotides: TGTGCCAGCAGCTTAGACAGGGCGGCGGACATTCAGTACTTC.

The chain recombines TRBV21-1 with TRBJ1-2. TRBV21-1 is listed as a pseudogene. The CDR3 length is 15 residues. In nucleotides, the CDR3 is TGTGCCAGCAGCAACGCACTCGTAGCTAACTATGGCTACACCTTC. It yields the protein CASSNALVANYGYTF.

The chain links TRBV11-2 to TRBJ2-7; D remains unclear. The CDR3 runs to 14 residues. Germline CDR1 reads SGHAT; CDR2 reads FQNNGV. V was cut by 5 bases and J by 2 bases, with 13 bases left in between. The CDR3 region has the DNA TGTGCCAGCAGCCTACTTGCTACGCCCTACGAGCAGTACTTC. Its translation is CASSLLATPYEQYF.

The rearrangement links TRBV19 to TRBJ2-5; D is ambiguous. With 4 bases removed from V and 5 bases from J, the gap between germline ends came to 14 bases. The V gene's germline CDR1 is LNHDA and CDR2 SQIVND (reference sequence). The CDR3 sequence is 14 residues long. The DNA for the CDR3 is TGTGCCAGTAGTACGTCTAACCACGGGGAGACCCAGTACTTC. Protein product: CASSTSNHGETQYF.

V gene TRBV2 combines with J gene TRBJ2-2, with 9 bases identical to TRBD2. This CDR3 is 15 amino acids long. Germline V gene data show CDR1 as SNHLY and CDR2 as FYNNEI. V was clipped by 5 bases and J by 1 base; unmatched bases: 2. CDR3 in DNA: TGTGCCAGCAGTCTACTAGCGGGGAACACCGGGGAGCTGTTTTTT. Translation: CASSLLAGNTGELFF.

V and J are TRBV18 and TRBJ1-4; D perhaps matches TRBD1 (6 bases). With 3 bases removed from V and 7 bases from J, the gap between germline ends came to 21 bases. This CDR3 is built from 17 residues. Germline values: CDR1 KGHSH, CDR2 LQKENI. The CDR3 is CASSPMWVFTGTEKLFF. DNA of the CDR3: TGTGCCAGCTCACCGATGTGGGTTTTTACAGGGACTGAAAAACTGTTTTTT.

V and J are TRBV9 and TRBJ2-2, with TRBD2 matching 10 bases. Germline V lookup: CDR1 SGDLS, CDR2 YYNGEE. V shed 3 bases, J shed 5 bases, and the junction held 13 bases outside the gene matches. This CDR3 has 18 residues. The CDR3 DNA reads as TGTGCCAGCAGCGCCCTTCGAGTAGGAGCGGGAGGGACCGGGGAGCTGTTTTTT. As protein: CASSALRVGAGGTGELFF.

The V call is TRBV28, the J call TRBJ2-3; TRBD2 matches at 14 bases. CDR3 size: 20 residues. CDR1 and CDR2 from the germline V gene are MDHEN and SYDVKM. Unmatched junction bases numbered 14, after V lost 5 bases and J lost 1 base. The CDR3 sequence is CASSPRLAGGKGGGTDTQYF. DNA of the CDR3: TGTGCCAGCAGTCCAAGACTAGCGGGAGGGAAGGGGGGCGGCACAGATACGCAGTATTTT. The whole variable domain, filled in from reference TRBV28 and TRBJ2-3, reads DVKVTQSSRYLVKRTGEKVFLECVQDMDHENMFWYRQDPGLGLRLIYFSYDVKMKEKGDIPEGYSVSREKKERFSLILESASTNQTSMYLCASSPRLAGGKGGGTDTQYFGPGTRLTVL.

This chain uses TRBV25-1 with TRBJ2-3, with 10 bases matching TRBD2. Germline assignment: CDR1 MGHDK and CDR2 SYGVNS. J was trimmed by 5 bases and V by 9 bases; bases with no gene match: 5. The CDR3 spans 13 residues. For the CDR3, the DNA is TGTGCCAGTCTAGCGGGAGCAGGAGATACGCAGTATTTT. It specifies CASLAGAGDTQYF. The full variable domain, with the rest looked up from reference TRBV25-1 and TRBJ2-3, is EADIYQTPRYLVIGTGKKITLECSQTMGHDKMYWYQQDPGMELHLIHYSYGVNSTEKGDLSSESTVSRIRTEHFPLTLESARPSHTSQYLCASLAGAGDTQYFGPGTRLTVL.

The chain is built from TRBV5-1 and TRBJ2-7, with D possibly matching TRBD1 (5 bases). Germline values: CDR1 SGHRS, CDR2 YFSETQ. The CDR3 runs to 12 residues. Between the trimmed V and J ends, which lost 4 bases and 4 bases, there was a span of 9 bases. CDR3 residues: CASSPRQYEQYF. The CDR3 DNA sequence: TGCGCCAGCAGCCCCAGACAGTACGAGCAGTACTTC.

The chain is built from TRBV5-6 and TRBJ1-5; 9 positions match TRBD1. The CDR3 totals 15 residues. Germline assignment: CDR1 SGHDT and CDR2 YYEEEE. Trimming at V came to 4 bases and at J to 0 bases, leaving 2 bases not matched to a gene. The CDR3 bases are TGTGCCAGCAGCGGGACAGGGATTAGCAATCAGCCCCAGCATTTT. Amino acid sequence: CASSGTGISNQPQHF.

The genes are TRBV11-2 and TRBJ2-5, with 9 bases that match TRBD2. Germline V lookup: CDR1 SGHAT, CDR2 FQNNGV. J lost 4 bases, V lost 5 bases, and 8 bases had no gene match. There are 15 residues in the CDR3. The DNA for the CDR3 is TGTGCCAGCAGCGAAATTAGCGGGAGCTCAGAGACCCAGTACTTC. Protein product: CASSEISGSSETQYF.

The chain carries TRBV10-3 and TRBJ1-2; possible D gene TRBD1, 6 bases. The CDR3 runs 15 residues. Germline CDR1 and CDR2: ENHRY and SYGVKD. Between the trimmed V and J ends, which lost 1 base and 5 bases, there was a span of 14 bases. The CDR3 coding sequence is TGTGCCATCAGTGAGTGGCCAGGGGAGGGGTATGGCTACACCTTC. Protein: CAISEWPGEGYGYTF.

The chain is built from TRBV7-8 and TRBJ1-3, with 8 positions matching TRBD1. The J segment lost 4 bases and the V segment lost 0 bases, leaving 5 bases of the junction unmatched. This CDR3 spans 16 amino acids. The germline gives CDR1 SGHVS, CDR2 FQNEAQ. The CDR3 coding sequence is TGTGCCAGCAGCTTAGCGTATACAGGGGGAGGAAACACCATATATTTT. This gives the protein CASSLAYTGGGNTIYF.